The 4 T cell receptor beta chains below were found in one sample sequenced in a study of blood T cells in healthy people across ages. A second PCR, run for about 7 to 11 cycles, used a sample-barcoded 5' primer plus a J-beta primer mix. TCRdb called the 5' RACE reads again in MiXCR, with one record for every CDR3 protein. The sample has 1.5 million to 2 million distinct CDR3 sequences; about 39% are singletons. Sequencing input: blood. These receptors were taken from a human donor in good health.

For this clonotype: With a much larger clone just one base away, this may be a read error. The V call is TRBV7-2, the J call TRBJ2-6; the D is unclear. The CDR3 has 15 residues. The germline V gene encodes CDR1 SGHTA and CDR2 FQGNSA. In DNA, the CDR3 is TGTGCCAGCAGCCCGCCCGGGTCTGGGACCAACGTCCTGACTTTC. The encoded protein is CASSPPGSGTNVLTF.

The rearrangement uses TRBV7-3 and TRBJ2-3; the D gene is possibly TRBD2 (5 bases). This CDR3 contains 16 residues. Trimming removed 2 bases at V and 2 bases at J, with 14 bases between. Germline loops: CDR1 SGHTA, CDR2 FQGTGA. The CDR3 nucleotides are TGTGCCAGCAGCTTATCGCCGGGGATGCCCACAGATACGCAGTATTTT. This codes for CASSLSPGMPTDTQYF.

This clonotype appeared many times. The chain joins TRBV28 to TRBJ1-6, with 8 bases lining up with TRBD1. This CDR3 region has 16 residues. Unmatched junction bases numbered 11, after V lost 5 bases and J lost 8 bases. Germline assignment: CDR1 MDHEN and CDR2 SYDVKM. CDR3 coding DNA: TGTGCCAGCAGTCGTCCCCTCACAGGGGGAGATTCACCCCTCCACTTT. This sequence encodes CASSRPLTGGDSPLHF.

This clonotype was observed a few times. CDR3 sequence: CSGSQGNQPQHF. CDR3 nucleotide sequence: TGCAGTGGGTCACAGGGCAATCAGCCCCAGCATTTT. The V gene is TRBV20-1, the J gene TRBJ1-5; D may be TRBD1 (5 bases). The V gene's germline CDR1 is DFQATT and CDR2 SNEGSKA (reference sequence). The germline V and J ends were trimmed by 7 bases and 2 bases, with 9 bases remaining between them. The CDR3 is 12 amino acids.